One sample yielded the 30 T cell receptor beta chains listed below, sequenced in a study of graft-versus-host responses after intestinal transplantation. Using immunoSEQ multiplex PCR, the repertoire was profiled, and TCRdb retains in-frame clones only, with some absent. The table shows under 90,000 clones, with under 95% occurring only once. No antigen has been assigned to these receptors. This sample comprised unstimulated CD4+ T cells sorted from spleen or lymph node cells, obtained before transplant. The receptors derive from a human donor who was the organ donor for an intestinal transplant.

CDR3: CASSFEGLGNEQFF. In DNA form, the CDR3 reads TGCGCCAGCAGCTTCGAGGGCCTGGGAAATGAGCAGTTCTTC. The chain combines TRBV5-1 with TRBJ2-1, with D possibly matching TRBD2 (5 bases). Trimming removed 2 bases from V and 7 bases from J, with 13 bases in between. Per the germline V gene, CDR1 is SGHRS and CDR2 is YFSETQ. The CDR3 is made up of 14 amino acids.

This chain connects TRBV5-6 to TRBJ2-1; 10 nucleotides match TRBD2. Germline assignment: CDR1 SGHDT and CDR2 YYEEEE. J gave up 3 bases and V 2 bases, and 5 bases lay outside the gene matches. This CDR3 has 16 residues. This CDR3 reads CASSFRPSGGYNEQFF. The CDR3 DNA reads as TGTGCCAGCAGCTTTCGTCCTAGCGGGGGCTACAATGAGCAGTTCTTC.

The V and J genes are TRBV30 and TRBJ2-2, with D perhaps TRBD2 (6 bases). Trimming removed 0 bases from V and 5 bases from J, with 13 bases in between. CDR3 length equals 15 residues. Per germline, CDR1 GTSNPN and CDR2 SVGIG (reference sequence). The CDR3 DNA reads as TGTGCCTGGAGTGTATGGAGGGGAAATACCGGGGAGCTGTTTTTT. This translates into CAWSVWRGNTGELFF.

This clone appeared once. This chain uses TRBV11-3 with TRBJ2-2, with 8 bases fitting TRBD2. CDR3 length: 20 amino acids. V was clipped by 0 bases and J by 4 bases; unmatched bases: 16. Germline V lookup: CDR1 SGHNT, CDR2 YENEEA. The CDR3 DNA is TGTGCCAGCAGCTTAGATACCGCATTCTCGGGAGGGCCCGGCACCGGGGAGCTGTTTTTT. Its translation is CASSLDTAFSGGPGTGELFF.

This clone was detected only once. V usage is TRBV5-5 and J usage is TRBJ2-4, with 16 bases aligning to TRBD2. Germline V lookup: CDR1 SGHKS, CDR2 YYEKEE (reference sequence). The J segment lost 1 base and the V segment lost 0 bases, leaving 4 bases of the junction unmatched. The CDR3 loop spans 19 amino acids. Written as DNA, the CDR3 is TGTGCCAGCAGCTTGGTGGGACTAGCGGGAGGGTACGCCAAAAACATTCAGTACTTC. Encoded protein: CASSLVGLAGGYAKNIQYF.

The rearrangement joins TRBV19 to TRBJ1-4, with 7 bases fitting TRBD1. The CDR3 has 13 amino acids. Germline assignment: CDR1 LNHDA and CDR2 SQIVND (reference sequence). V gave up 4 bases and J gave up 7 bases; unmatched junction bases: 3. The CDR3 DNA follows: TGTGCCAGTAGTAGGACAGGAGGTGAAAAACTGTTTTTT. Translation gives CASSRTGGEKLFF. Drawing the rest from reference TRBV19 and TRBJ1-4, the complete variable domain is DGGITQSPKYLFRKEGQNVTLSCEQNLNHDAMYWYRQDPGQGLRLIYYSQIVNDFQKGDIAEGYSVSREKKESFPLTVTSAQKNPTAFYLCASSRTGGEKLFFGSGTQLSVL.

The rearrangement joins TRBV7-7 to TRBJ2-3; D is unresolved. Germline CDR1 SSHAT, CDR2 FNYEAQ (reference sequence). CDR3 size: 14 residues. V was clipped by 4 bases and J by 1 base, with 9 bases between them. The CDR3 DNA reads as TGTGCCAGCAGCTCCCAACTTGGCACAGATACGCAGTATTTT. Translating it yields CASSSQLGTDTQYF. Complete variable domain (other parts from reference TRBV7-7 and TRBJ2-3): GAGVSQSPRYKVTKRGQDVTLRCDPISSHATLYWYQQALGQGPEFLTYFNYEAQPDKSGLPSDRFSAERPEGSISTLTIQRTEQRDSAMYRCASSSQLGTDTQYFGPGTRLTVL.

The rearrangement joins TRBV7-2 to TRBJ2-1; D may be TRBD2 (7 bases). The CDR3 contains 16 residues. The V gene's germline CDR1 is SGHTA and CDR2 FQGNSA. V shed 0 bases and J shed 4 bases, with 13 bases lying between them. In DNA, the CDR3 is TGTGCCAGCAGCTTAGCGGGGGGGCTAGTATACAATGAGCAGTTCTTC. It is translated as CASSLAGGLVYNEQFF.

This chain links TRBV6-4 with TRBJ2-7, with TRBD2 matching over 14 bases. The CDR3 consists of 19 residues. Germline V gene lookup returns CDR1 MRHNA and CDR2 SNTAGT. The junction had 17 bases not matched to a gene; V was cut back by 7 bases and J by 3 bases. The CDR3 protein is CASTSRGETSGRVSYEQYF. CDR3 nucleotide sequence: TGTGCCAGCACCTCCCGGGGGGAGACTAGCGGGAGGGTTAGCTACGAGCAGTACTTC.

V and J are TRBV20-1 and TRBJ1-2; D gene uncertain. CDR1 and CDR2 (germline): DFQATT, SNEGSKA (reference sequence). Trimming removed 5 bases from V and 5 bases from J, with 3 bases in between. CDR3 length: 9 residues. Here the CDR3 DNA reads TGCAGTGCTCCTTATGGCTACACCTTC. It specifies CSAPYGYTF.

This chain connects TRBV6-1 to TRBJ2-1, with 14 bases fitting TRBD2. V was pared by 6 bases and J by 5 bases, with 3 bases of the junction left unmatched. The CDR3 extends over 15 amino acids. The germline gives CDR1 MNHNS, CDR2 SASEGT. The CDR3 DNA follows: TGTGCCAGCAGACCGGGACTAGCGGGAGACAATGAGCAGTTCTTC. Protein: CASRPGLAGDNEQFF.

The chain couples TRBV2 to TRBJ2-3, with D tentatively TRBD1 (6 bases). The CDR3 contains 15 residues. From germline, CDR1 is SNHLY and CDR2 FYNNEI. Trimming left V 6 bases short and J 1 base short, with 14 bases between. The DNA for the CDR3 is TGTGCCAGCAGACCTCCGGGACATCGCACAGATACGCAGTATTTT. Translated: CASRPPGHRTDTQYF.

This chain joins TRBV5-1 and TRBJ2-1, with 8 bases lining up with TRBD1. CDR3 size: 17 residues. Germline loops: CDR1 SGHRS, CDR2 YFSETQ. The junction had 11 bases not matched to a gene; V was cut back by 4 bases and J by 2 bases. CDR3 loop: CASSLLGGQVTYNEQFF. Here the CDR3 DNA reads TGCGCCAGCAGCCTGCTGGGGGGACAGGTAACCTACAATGAGCAGTTCTTC.

Here the CDR3 DNA reads TGCGCCAGCAGTGAGTCGACTCTCCTAGCGGGGTACAATGAGCAGTTCTTC. This translates into CASSESTLLAGYNEQFF. This rearrangement joins TRBV10-1 to TRBJ2-1; 9 bases align to TRBD2. The germline CDR1 and CDR2 sequences are WNHNN and SYGVQD (reference sequence). The V segment lost 0 bases and the J segment 4 bases; nucleotides outside the gene matches: 7. The length of the CDR3 is 17 residues.

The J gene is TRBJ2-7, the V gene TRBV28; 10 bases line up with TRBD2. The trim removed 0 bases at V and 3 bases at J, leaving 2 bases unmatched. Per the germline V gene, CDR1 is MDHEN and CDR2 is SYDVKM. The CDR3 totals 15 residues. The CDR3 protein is CASSLWASGSYEQYF. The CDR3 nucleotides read TGTGCCAGCAGTTTATGGGCTAGCGGGAGCTACGAGCAGTACTTC.

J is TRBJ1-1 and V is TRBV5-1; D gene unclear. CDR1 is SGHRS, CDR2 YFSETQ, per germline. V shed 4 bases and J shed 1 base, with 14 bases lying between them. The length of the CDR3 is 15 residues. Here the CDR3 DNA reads TGCGCCAGCAGCCCCGGAGGAGAGGGGAACACTGAAGCTTTCTTT. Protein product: CASSPGGEGNTEAFF.

CDR3: CATQAIMNTEAFF. DNA of the CDR3: TGTGCCACTCAGGCGATAATGAACACTGAAGCTTTCTTT. The V call is TRBV2, the J call TRBJ1-1, with D hard to call. Trimming removed 10 bases from V and 0 bases from J, with 12 bases in between. Germline CDR1 and CDR2: SNHLY and FYNNEI. CDR3 length equals 13 residues.

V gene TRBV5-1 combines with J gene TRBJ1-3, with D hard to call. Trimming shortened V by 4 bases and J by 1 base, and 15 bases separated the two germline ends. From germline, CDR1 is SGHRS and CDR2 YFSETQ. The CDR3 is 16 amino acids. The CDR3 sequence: CASSAQANPSGNTIYF. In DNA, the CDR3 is TGCGCCAGCAGCGCTCAGGCAAACCCGTCTGGAAACACCATATATTTT.

The CDR3 DNA follows: TGTGCCACCAGCCGCGGGACTAGCGGGAGTCGGACCGGGGAGCTGTTTTTT. It codes for CATSRGTSGSRTGELFF. The gene calls are TRBV15 and TRBJ2-2, with 14 bases lining up with TRBD2. V was pared by 5 bases and J by 5 bases, with 7 bases of the junction left unmatched. Germline lookup yields CDR1 LNHNV and CDR2 YYDKDF (reference sequence). The CDR3 has 17 amino acids.

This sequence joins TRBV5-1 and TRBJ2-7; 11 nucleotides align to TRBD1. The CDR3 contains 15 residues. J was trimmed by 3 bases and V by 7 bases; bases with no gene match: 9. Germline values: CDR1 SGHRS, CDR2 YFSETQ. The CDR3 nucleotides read TGCGCCAGCGAATTTCCCGGGACAGGGGGCTACGAGCAGTACTTC. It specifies CASEFPGTGGYEQYF.

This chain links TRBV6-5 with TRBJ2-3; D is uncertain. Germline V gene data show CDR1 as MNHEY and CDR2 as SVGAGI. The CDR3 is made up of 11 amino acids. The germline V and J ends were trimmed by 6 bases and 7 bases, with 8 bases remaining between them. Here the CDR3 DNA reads TGTGCCAGCAGGACTTCTAATACGCAGTATTTT. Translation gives CASRTSNTQYF.

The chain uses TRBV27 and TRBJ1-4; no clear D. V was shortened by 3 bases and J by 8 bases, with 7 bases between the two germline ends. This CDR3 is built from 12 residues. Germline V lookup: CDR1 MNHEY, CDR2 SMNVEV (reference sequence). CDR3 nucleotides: TGTGCCAGCAGTTTTCGGGGAGAAAAACTGTTTTTT. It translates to CASSFRGEKLFF.

The CDR3 sequence: CASSLPGLELGTQYF. The CDR3 nucleotides read TGTGCCAGCAGCTTGCCCGGACTAGAATTGGGGACCCAGTACTTC. This sequence joins TRBV7-9 and TRBJ2-5; 7 nucleotides align to TRBD2. The CDR3 contains 15 residues. The germline gives CDR1 SEHNR, CDR2 FQNEAQ (reference sequence). With V trimmed by 3 bases and J by 7 bases, 11 bases remained unmatched.

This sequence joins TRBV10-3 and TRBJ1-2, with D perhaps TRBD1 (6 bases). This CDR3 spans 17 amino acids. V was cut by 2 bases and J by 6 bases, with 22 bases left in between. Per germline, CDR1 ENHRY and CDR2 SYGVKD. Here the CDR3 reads CAISETPRQDRANGYTF. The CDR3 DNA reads TGTGCCATCAGTGAGACCCCCAGACAGGACCGGGCTAATGGCTACACCTTC.

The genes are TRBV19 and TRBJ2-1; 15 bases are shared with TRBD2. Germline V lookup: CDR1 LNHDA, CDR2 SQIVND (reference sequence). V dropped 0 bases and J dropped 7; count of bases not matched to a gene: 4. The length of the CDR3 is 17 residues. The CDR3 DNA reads TGTGCCAGTAGTATAGATGGGACTAGCGGGAGGTTAAATGAGCAGTTCTTC. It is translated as CASSIDGTSGRLNEQFF.

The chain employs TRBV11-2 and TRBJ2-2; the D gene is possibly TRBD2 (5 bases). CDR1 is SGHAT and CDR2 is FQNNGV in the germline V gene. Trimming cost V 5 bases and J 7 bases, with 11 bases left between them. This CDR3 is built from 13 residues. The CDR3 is CASSGGEGGELFF. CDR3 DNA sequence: TGTGCCAGCAGCGGAGGAGAGGGCGGGGAGCTGTTTTTT.

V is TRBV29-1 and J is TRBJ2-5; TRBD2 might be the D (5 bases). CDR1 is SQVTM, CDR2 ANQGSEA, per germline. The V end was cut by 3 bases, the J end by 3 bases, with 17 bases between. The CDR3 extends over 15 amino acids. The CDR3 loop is CSVEAMLGGEETQYF. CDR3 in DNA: TGCAGCGTTGAGGCGATGCTAGGAGGAGAAGAGACCCAGTACTTC.

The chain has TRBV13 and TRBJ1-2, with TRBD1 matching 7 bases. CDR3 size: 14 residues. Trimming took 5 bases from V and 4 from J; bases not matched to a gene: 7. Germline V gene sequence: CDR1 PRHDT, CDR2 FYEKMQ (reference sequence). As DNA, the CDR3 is TGTGCCAGCAGCCTAGAGACAGGGTTCTATGGCTACACCTTC. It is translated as CASSLETGFYGYTF.

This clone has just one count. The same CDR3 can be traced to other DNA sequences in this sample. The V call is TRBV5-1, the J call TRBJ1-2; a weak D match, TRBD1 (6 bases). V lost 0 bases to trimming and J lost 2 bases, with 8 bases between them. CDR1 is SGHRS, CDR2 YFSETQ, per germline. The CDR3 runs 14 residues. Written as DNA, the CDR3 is TGCGCCAGCAGCTTGGCAGGACAGAACTATGGCTACACCTTC. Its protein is CASSLAGQNYGYTF.

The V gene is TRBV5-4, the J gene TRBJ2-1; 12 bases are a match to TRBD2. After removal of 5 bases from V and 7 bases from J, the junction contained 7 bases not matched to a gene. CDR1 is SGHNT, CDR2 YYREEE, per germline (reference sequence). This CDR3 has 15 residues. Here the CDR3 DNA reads TGTGCCAGCAGGTCACTAGCGGGAGGAGAGAATGAGCAGTTCTTC. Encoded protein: CASRSLAGGENEQFF.